The clone carrying this T cell receptor beta chain was detected many times. Its specificity is not known. Trimming cost V 1 base and J 3 bases, with 11 bases left between them. Per germline, CDR1 DFQATT and CDR2 SNEGSKA (reference sequence). This CDR3 is built from 14 residues. MiXCR was run by TCRdb on the 5' RACE reads, yielding one entry per CDR3 protein. In the table there are some 1,600,000 distinct CDR3 sequences, about 31% of which are singletons. The source of the sample is a study of identical twins. Study-level findings and limits: While abundant cord blood beta clonotypes carried fewer insertions, memory repertoires showed no such pattern. Zero-insertion findings could be partly confounded by invariant cells (MAIT and iNKT cells).

Healthy Caucasians provided all donations. Sequencing was performed on cord blood. The chain recombines TRBV20-1 with TRBJ2-3, with a possible D match to TRBD1 (6 bases). The sequence was collected from a newborn girl in good health. The CDR3 region has the DNA TGCAGTGCTAGAGGAGGGGGTAGGACAGATACGCAGTATTTT. This encodes CSARGGGRTDTQYF.